The present TCR beta chain was sequenced within a study of T cells in Graves' hyperthyroidism and ophthalmopathy. The V gene end was trimmed by 0 bases and the J gene end by 2 bases; junction bases not matched to a gene: 6. Germline V gene sequence: CDR1 SGHVS, CDR2 FQNEAQ. The CDR3 has 16 residues. This clonotype is a singleton in its sample. Amplified TCR beta CDR3 regions came from RNA transcripts. The HTBI primer set was used in a first-round RT-PCR of the TCR CDR3. TCRdb used MiXCR to reprocess the multiplex PCR reads, holding one entry per CDR3 protein. Of almost 600,000 distinct CDR3 sequences in the sample, around 46% were seen once.

The sample consisted of peripheral blood or thyroid tissue (not recorded which). V usage is TRBV7-8 and J usage is TRBJ2-7; 8 nucleotides match TRBD2. This TCR was sampled from a woman aged 18-29 years with Graves' hyperthyroidism. CDR3 bases: TGTGCCAGCAGCTTAGCAAGACTAGCGCTAACCTACGAGCAGTACTTC. Its protein product is CASSLARLALTYEQYF.